These 32 T cell receptor beta chains were all obtained from the same sample, sequenced in a study of STAT5B mutations in CD4+ large granular lymphocyte leukemia. Measured with immunoSEQ multiplex PCR; TCRdb has only the in-frame clones, and not every one. The sample contains about 9,600 clones, roughly four fifths of which appear only once. The sequencing sample was made of PBMCs. The receptors here all came from a man in his 60s with CD4+ T-cell large granular lymphocyte leukemia.

The chain has TRBV6-5 and TRBJ1-1; TRBD1 aligns across 10 bases. With 0 bases clipped from V and 8 bases from J, the junction kept 6 bases outside the gene matches. CDR3 length: 15 residues. From germline, CDR1 is MNHEY and CDR2 SVGAGI. CDR3: CASSYSGDRGGEAFF. As DNA, the CDR3 is TGTGCCAGCAGTTACTCCGGGGACAGGGGAGGCGAAGCTTTCTTT.

The CDR3 here is CASSQEPGREQFF. The CDR3 DNA reads TGCGCCAGCAGCCAAGAACCGGGCCGGGAGCAGTTCTTC. The rearrangement links TRBV4-3 to TRBJ2-1; D call uncertain. This CDR3 has 13 residues. Germline CDR1 and CDR2: LGHNA and YSLEER. The ends were cut back, 0 bases at V and 10 bases at J, with 10 bases in the middle.

This clone came up once. The chain carries TRBV27 and TRBJ1-1, with a possible D match to TRBD1 (5 bases). This CDR3 has 13 amino acids. V dropped 6 bases and J dropped 5 bases, with 13 bases sitting between them. Germline V lookup: CDR1 MNHEY, CDR2 SMNVEV (reference sequence). CDR3 nucleotide sequence: TGTGCCAGCAGCGCCATAGACAGAACTGAAGCTTTCTTT. It specifies CASSAIDRTEAFF.

The V and J genes are TRBV4-2 and TRBJ2-1; 9 nucleotides line up with TRBD2. The germline V gene encodes CDR1 LGHNA and CDR2 YNFKEQ. The V segment lost 2 bases and the J segment 3 bases; nucleotides outside the gene matches: 11. The length of the CDR3 is 18 residues. CDR3 DNA sequence: TGTGCCAGCAGCCAAAACCTTAAGGGACTAGCAGACTACAATGAGCAGTTCTTC. Protein: CASSQNLKGLADYNEQFF.

J is TRBJ2-7 and V is TRBV11-2; 8 bases match TRBD1. The germline CDR1 and CDR2 sequences are SGHAT and FQNNGV. This CDR3 has 15 amino acids. Germline trimming cut 5 bases from V and 2 bases from J; bases unmatched to any gene: 8. CDR3 sequence (DNA): TGTGCCAGCAGCCCTATGACAGGGGTGACCTACGAGCAGTACTTC. This codes for CASSPMTGVTYEQYF. Using reference TRBV11-2 and TRBJ2-7 for the parts outside the CDR3, the full variable domain is EAGVAQSPRYKIIEKRQSVAFWCNPISGHATLYWYQQILGQGPKLLIQFQNNGVVDDSQLPKDRFSAERLKGVDSTLKIQPAKLEDSAVYLCASSPMTGVTYEQYFGPGTRLTVT.

The rearrangement joins TRBV19 to TRBJ2-2, with D unresolved. Trimming took 7 bases from V and 4 from J, leaving 13 bases between them. Germline V gives CDR1 LNHDA, CDR2 SQIVND (reference sequence). The CDR3 is 14 amino acids. The chain's CDR3 is CASTISLRTGELFF. Here the CDR3 DNA reads TGTGCCAGTACCATCAGCCTCCGCACCGGGGAGCTGTTTTTT.

J is TRBJ1-1 and V is TRBV7-9; D unresolved. There are 14 residues in the CDR3. V lost 7 bases and J 0 bases, leaving 12 bases between the germline ends. Germline CDR1 is SEHNR and CDR2 is FQNEAQ (reference sequence). CDR3 bases: TGTGCCAGCAACTCTCGGAGCTTGAACACTGAAGCTTTCTTT. Amino acids: CASNSRSLNTEAFF.

The chain combines TRBV29-1 with TRBJ2-1; D is unresolved. V was trimmed by 6 bases and J by 4 bases, leaving 7 bases between them. The germline CDR1 and CDR2 sequences are SQVTM and ANQGSEA. The CDR3 has 11 amino acids. CDR3 DNA: TGCAGCGTCGTGGAATACAATGAGCAGTTCTTC. Its protein is CSVVEYNEQFF.

The chain is built from TRBV25-1 and TRBJ2-7; TRBD1 matches 7 bases. The CDR3 spans 13 residues. The V segment lost 8 bases and the J segment 6 bases; nucleotides outside the gene matches: 10. Germline V gives CDR1 MGHDK, CDR2 SYGVNS. The CDR3 DNA sequence: TGTGCCAGCGGTCTCGCAGGGGGTGTCGAGCAGTACTTC. Translating gives CASGLAGGVEQYF.

The chain is built from TRBV5-4 and TRBJ2-7; D call uncertain. V lost 0 bases and J 4 bases, leaving 14 bases between the germline ends. Per the germline V gene, CDR1 is SGHNT and CDR2 is YYREEE (reference sequence). This CDR3 is built from 15 residues. The CDR3 here is CASSLGLGQSYEQYF. CDR3 nucleotide sequence: TGTGCCAGCAGCTTGGGGCTGGGCCAATCGTACGAGCAGTACTTC.

V usage is TRBV19 and J usage is TRBJ2-1; D is possibly TRBD2 (6 bases). The CDR3 is 13 residues long. The germline gives CDR1 LNHDA, CDR2 SQIVND (reference sequence). V was cut by 7 bases and J by 2 bases, with 9 bases left in between. This CDR3 reads CASNGRTYNEQFF. CDR3 DNA sequence: TGTGCCAGTAACGGGAGAACCTACAATGAGCAGTTCTTC.

This chain links TRBV19 with TRBJ2-2; 12 bases are a match to TRBD2. Germline CDR1 LNHDA, CDR2 SQIVND (reference sequence). V dropped 6 bases and J dropped 8; count of bases not matched to a gene: 4. The CDR3 covers 14 residues. The CDR3 coding sequence is TGTGCCAGTAGGCTAGCGGGAGGGCCGGGGGAGCTGTTTTTT. Protein: CASRLAGGPGELFF.

The V call is TRBV7-9, the J call TRBJ2-6, with D perhaps TRBD1 (6 bases). V was clipped by 0 bases and J by 1 base, with 7 bases between them. Per germline, CDR1 SEHNR and CDR2 FQNEAQ (reference sequence). The length of the CDR3 is 16 residues. The DNA for the CDR3 is TGTGCCAGCAGCTTAGCCCAGGGGTCTGGGGCCAACGTCCTGACTTTC. Translation: CASSLAQGSGANVLTF.

The CDR3 sequence is CASSLADSFNQPQHF. The CDR3 DNA sequence: TGTGCCAGCAGCCTAGCCGACAGCTTCAATCAGCCCCAGCATTTT. The rearrangement links TRBV28 to TRBJ1-5; D is possibly TRBD1 (5 bases). Germline V lookup: CDR1 MDHEN, CDR2 SYDVKM. With 6 bases removed from V and 3 bases from J, the gap between germline ends came to 15 bases. The CDR3 length is 15 residues.

The J gene is TRBJ2-2, the V gene TRBV7-3; 10 bases are a match to TRBD2. The junction had 7 bases not matched to a gene; V was cut back by 7 bases and J by 5 bases. Germline CDR1 SGHTA, CDR2 FQGTGA. CDR3 length: 15 amino acids. As DNA, the CDR3 is TGTGCCAGCAAGCTTAGGACTAGCGGAACCGGGGAGCTGTTTTTT. Translation gives CASKLRTSGTGELFF.

This clone turned up a few times. The J gene is TRBJ2-2, the V gene TRBV28; D not resolved. Trimming took off 6 bases at V and 10 bases at J, with 6 bases between the two ends. The CDR3 spans 10 residues. The germline V gene encodes CDR1 MDHEN and CDR2 SYDVKM. CDR3 nucleotides: TGTGCCAGCAGCACGGTGGAGCTGTTTTTT. The encoded protein is CASSTVELFF.

The rearrangement joins TRBV27 to TRBJ2-5; TRBD2 agrees at 7 bases. After removal of 8 bases from V and 2 bases from J, the junction contained 14 bases not matched to a gene. The CDR3 contains 16 residues. From germline, CDR1 is MNHEY and CDR2 SMNVEV (reference sequence). This CDR3 reads CASGTSVAGPQETQYF. CDR3 in DNA: TGTGCCAGCGGCACATCAGTAGCGGGCCCTCAAGAGACCCAGTACTTC.

This clone came up a few times. The rearrangement joins TRBV4-2 to TRBJ2-7; no definite D call. The V and J ends lost 8 bases and 5 bases respectively, with 16 bases between them. Germline CDR1 and CDR2: LGHNA and YNFKEQ. The CDR3 sequence is 13 residues long. DNA of the CDR3: TGTGCCAGCGGGCCTGGGAAGGCCCACGAGCAGTACTTC. It translates to CASGPGKAHEQYF.

This sequence joins TRBV11-3 and TRBJ2-1, with 7 bases matching TRBD2. V was clipped by 1 base and J by 6 bases; unmatched bases: 0. Germline loops: CDR1 SGHNT, CDR2 YENEEA. The CDR3 is 13 residues long. The CDR3 protein is CASSLGTSNEQFF. The CDR3 DNA reads TGTGCCAGCAGCTTAGGGACTAGCAATGAGCAGTTCTTC.

J is TRBJ1-4 and V is TRBV18; D call uncertain. This CDR3 spans 16 amino acids. V dropped 3 bases and J dropped 4 bases, with 15 bases sitting between them. Germline values: CDR1 KGHSH, CDR2 LQKENI. For the CDR3, the DNA is TGTGCCAGCTCACCCGGAGGAATGGCCCTTAATGAAAAACTGTTTTTT. Translated: CASSPGGMALNEKLFF.

The rearrangement uses TRBV7-2 and TRBJ2-7; D not resolved. The CDR3 spans 13 residues. CDR1 is SGHTA and CDR2 is FQGNSA in the germline V gene. V was clipped by 5 bases and J by 5 bases, with 13 bases between them. The CDR3: CASSPVPLHEQYF. In nucleotides, the CDR3 is TGTGCCAGCAGCCCCGTCCCGCTTCACGAGCAGTACTTC.

The gene calls are TRBV7-9 and TRBJ2-3; D gene uncertain. Trimming took off 10 bases at V and 6 bases at J, with 11 bases between the two ends. CDR1 and CDR2 from the germline V gene are SEHNR and FQNEAQ (reference sequence). This CDR3 is 11 amino acids long. The CDR3 sequence is CATHNRDTQYF. The CDR3 DNA follows: TGTGCCACCCATAACCGGGATACGCAGTATTTT.

This chain uses TRBV13 with TRBJ2-2; TRBD2 aligns across 7 bases. The CDR3 extends over 18 amino acids. V shed 5 bases, J shed 0 bases, and the junction held 12 bases outside the gene matches. Germline V gene lookup returns CDR1 PRHDT and CDR2 FYEKMQ (reference sequence). CDR3 DNA sequence: TGTGCCAGCAGCCGAGCCGAGGCGGGAGTGGCGAACACCGGGGAGCTGTTTTTT. Its protein is CASSRAEAGVANTGELFF.

J is TRBJ1-1 and V is TRBV5-4; D possibly corresponds to TRBD1 (5 bases). Trimming took off 4 bases at V and 1 base at J, with 11 bases between the two ends. CDR3 length: 14 amino acids. Germline V gene data show CDR1 as SGHNT and CDR2 as YYREEE (reference sequence). The CDR3 loop is CASSRGSQNTEAFF. In DNA, the CDR3 is TGTGCCAGCAGCCGGGGCAGCCAGAACACTGAAGCTTTCTTT.

The chain has TRBV18 and TRBJ2-5, with D perhaps matching TRBD2 (6 bases). Deletions cut 1 base from V and 7 bases from J, with 13 bases between. Germline V lookup: CDR1 KGHSH, CDR2 LQKENI. CDR3 length equals 14 residues. CDR3 amino acids: CASSPQQTSWTQYF. DNA for the CDR3: TGTGCCAGCTCACCACAACAGACTAGTTGGACCCAGTACTTC.

The chain links TRBV30 to TRBJ1-2; 7 bases agree with TRBD1. CDR1 is GTSNPN, CDR2 SVGIG, per germline (reference sequence). This CDR3 is 12 amino acids long. Unmatched junction bases numbered 9, after V lost 6 bases and J lost 8 bases. This CDR3 reads CACHDRAIGYTF. CDR3 nucleotide sequence: TGTGCCTGCCATGACAGGGCAATCGGCTACACCTTC. Full variable domain (remainder filled in from reference TRBV30 and TRBJ1-2): SQTIHQWPATLVQPVGSPLSLECTVEGTSNPNLYWYRQAAGRGLQLLFYSVGIGQISSEVPQNLSASRPQDRQFILSSKKLLLSDSGFYLCACHDRAIGYTFGSGTRLTVV.

CDR3 sequence (DNA): TGTGCCAGCAGCTTGATGCAAGAGACCCAGTACTTC. Encoded protein: CASSLMQETQYF. V usage is TRBV11-2 and J usage is TRBJ2-5, with no clear D. There are 12 residues in the CDR3. The germline V and J ends were trimmed by 3 bases and 2 bases, with 4 bases remaining between them. CDR1 and CDR2 (germline): SGHAT, FQNNGV.

The chain couples TRBV28 to TRBJ2-1; D ambiguous. Trimming removed 5 bases at V and 0 bases at J, with 17 bases between. The CDR3 length is 17 residues. Looked up from germline, CDR1 is MDHEN and CDR2 is SYDVKM. DNA for the CDR3: TGTGCCAGCAGTGGATCCTTGGGCTTGAGCTCCTACAATGAGCAGTTCTTC. This codes for CASSGSLGLSSYNEQFF.

This chain connects TRBV28 to TRBJ2-7; D perhaps matches TRBD2 (5 bases). This CDR3 is 15 amino acids long. Trimming left V 3 bases short and J 3 bases short, with 15 bases between. CDR1 is MDHEN, CDR2 SYDVKM, per germline. CDR3 in DNA: TGTGCCAGCAGTTTCTCTCAGGAAGGAGGCTACGAGCAGTACTTC. Protein sequence: CASSFSQEGGYEQYF.

The chain is built from TRBV29-1 and TRBJ2-1, with TRBD2 identical over 10 bases. V gave up 7 bases and J gave up 7 bases; unmatched junction bases: 7. The CDR3 is made up of 13 amino acids. Germline assignment: CDR1 SQVTM and CDR2 ANQGSEA. CDR3 sequence reads: CSGKREGGNEQFF. The DNA of the CDR3 is TGCAGCGGGAAGCGGGAGGGGGGGAATGAGCAGTTCTTC.

The chain uses TRBV10-1 and TRBJ1-2; unclear D gene. Deletions cut 2 bases from V and 4 bases from J, with 23 bases between. Germline V gives CDR1 WNHNN, CDR2 SYGVQD (reference sequence). The CDR3 runs to 18 residues. The CDR3 loop is CASSEREEIRIIVYGYTF. The CDR3 DNA reads as TGCGCCAGCAGTGAGCGCGAAGAGATCCGGATCATAGTCTATGGCTACACCTTC.

This clone was counted a single time. V and J are TRBV7-3 and TRBJ1-1; no clear D gene. The germline V and J ends were trimmed by 2 bases and 5 bases, with 15 bases remaining between them. CDR3 length: 15 residues. The V gene's germline CDR1 is SGHTA and CDR2 FQGTGA. The CDR3 loop is CASSLSGGSRTEAFF. The CDR3 nucleotides read TGTGCCAGCAGCTTATCGGGAGGATCTAGGACTGAAGCTTTCTTT.